This T cell receptor beta chain was documented in a study of human T cells and chemical hapten exposure (dated by TCRdb to the early 2020s). Describing the broader study: For sensitization, 2% DPC in acetone was applied to a 2 cm by 2 cm area of upper inner arm skin. Throughout the approximately 23-week study period, patients were also given weekly therapeutic DPC doses on the scalp. Patch tests used Finn chambers with 0.01% DPC on the upper back, scored after 6 days by International Contact Dermatitis Research Group standards. Alopecia areata with under or over 50% scalp involvement, alopecia totalis and alopecia universalis were represented in the patient cohort, which was mostly female. Libraries were pooled for sequencing, and per-sample TCR yields varied mainly because of small differences in library volumes within the pool. Peripheral blood TCR repertoire changes were tracked in vivo in alopecia patients during primary and secondary sensitization to the hapten diphenylcyclopropenone (DPC). Blood was sampled from patients pre-sensitization (week 0) and at 2, 6 and about 24 weeks after DPC sensitization. For TCR sequencing, blood came from twenty-nine alopecia patients at anywhere from one to four time points (pre-sensitization, 2, 6 and 24 weeks). What the work shows at the level of the full study, not this receptor alone: A positive correlation was found between the number of PT1 expanded TCRs and patch test score, with significance reached at thresholds 8, 16 and 32 but not 4. DPC sensitization did not change the number of TCRs with a frequency above 1 in 1000, and there was no evidence of changes in global repertoire structure. After repeated subsampling, the strength of the expansion versus patch-test correlation and the threshold at which it became significant changed. Because all patients had alopecia, a presumed autoimmune disease, the immune response of the patients might differ from that of healthy individuals. Compared with pre-sensitization or healthy control sets, expanded TCRs formed significantly more large CDR3 similarity clusters, which is consistent with antigen-driven responses.

CDR1 and CDR2 are read off the germline V gene as LGHNA and YNFKEQ. Inclusive of the bounding cysteine and phenylalanine, the CDR3 is 16 residues long. Of the read, only the CDR3 DNA is kept; its 48 bases are in frame from base 1. Trimming takes 0 bases off V and 4 bases off J; junction bases not matched to a gene: 6. In light of the paper, this sample's time point label describes: pre-sensitization, week 0. Reading the label with the study, this specimen's treatment or condition is: therapeutic diphenylcyclopropenone sensitization with weekly scalp DPC. Blood at each patch-test visit was drawn before the patch test was applied. Patients were considered eligible if aged 18 to 70, diagnosed with alopecia and deemed suitable for DPC therapy, and patients were excluded if pregnant. Total RNA was extracted from unfractionated whole blood collected in Tempus Blood RNA tubes. As for this clonotype: Its cognate antigen has yet to be identified. One base away there is no much larger clone; base qualities are not given.

The method was RACE. Reads for this sample came from a NextSeq 500. Library preparation attached unique molecular identifiers to individual cDNA molecules for quantitative, reproducible TCR counting. For every blood RNA sample, sequencing covered both the TCR alpha and TCR beta chains. The original pipeline was this. The median number of TCRs per sample was around 96,000, ranging from 23,224 to 690,600. The Decombinator software suite was used to annotate the V, J and CDR3 of the TCR reads. For the PS versus PT1 abundance plots, all samples were subsampled to the same number of TCRs (28,000). Expanded TCRs were defined as absent before sensitization and observed at least eight times at the 2-week time point. The raw public reads went through TCRdb reprocessing: fastp at Q25, MiXCR clone calling, in-frame beta chains kept. Rows are unified per CDR3 protein, each entry keeping the most common DNA and genes. These V and J calls derive from TCRdb rather than the authors' analysis. A total of more than 80,000 distinct CDR3 sequences appear in this sample, roughly 12% of them only once. The ten largest clones represent roughly 1.5% of the sample.

The sequence was obtained from a woman in her forties or fifties with alopecia areata. Some clones in this sample may be carry-over from other donors' samples. Material: whole blood, obtained in connection with sensitization to the hapten diphenylcyclopropenone (DPC). This chain joins TRBV4-2 to TRBJ2-1; 7 bases in between match TRBD2. CDR3 reads: CASSQESGVLYNEQFF. Read as DNA, the sequence is TGTGCCAGCAGCCAAGAGAGCGGGGTTCTGTACAATGAGCAGTTCTTC.